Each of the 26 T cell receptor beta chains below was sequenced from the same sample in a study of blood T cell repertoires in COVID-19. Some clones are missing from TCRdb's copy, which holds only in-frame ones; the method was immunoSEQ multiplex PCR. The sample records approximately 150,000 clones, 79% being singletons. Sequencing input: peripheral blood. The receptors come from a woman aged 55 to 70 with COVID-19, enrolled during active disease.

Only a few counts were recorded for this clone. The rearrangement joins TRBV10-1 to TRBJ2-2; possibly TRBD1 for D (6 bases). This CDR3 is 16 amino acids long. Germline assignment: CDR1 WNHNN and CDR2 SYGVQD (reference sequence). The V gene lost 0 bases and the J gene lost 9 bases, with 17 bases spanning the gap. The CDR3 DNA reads TGCGCCAGCAGTGAGTCTGAGGGATCAGGGGTCCGGGAGCTGTTTTTT. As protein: CASSESEGSGVRELFF.

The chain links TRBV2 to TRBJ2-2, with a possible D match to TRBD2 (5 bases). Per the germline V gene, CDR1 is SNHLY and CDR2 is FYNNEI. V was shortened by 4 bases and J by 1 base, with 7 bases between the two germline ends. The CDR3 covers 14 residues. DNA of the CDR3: TGTGCCAGCAGTGTCGGGGTGAACACCGGGGAGCTGTTTTTT. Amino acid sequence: CASSVGVNTGELFF.

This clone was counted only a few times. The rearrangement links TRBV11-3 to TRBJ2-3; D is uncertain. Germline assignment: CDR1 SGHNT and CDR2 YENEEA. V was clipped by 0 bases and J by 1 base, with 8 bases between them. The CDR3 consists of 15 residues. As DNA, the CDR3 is TGTGCCAGCAGCTTAGAGCCCTCGGGCACAGATACGCAGTATTTT. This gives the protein CASSLEPSGTDTQYF.

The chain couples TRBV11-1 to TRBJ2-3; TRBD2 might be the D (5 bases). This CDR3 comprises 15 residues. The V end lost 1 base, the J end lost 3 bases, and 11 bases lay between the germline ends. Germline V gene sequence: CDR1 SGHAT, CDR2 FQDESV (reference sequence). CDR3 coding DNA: TGTGCCAGCAGCTTAGAGGTCCCGGGAACAGATACGCAGTATTTT. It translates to CASSLEVPGTDTQYF.

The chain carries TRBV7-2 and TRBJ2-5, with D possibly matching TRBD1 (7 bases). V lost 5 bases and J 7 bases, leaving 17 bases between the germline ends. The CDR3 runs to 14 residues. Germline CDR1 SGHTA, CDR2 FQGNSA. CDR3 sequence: CASSLLTQGGTQYF. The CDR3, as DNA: TGTGCCAGCAGCCTCTTGACCCAGGGGGGGACCCAGTACTTC. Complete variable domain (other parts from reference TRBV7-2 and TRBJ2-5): GAGVSQSPSNKVTEKGKDVELRCDPISGHTALYWYRQSLGQGLEFLIYFQGNSAPDKSGLPSDRFSAERTGGSVSTLTIQRTQQEDSAVYLCASSLLTQGGTQYFGPGTRLLVL.

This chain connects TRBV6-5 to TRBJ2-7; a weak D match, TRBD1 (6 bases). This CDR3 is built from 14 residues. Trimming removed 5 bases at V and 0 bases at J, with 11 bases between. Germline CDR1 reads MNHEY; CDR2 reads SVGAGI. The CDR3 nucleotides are TGTGCCAGCAGTACAGGGTCGAGCTCCTACGAGCAGTACTTC. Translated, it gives CASSTGSSSYEQYF.

The CDR3 region has the DNA TGTGCCAGCTCACCGGGGGCAGGGATGGACTATGGCTACACCTTC. It yields the protein CASSPGAGMDYGYTF. The genes are TRBV18 and TRBJ1-2, with a weak D call TRBD1 (6 bases). Germline V gene sequence: CDR1 KGHSH, CDR2 LQKENI. The CDR3 runs to 15 residues. V lost 3 bases and J lost 3, with 14 bases in between.

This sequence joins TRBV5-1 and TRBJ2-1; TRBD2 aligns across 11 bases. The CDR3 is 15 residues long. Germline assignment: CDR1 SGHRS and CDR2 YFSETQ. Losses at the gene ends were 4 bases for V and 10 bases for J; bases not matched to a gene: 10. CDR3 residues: CASSRGSGGAGEQFF. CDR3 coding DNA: TGCGCCAGCAGCAGAGGTAGCGGGGGGGCCGGAGAGCAGTTCTTC. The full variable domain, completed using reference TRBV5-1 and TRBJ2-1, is KAGVTQTPRYLIKTRGQQVTLSCSPISGHRSVSWYQQTPGQGLQFLFEYFSETQRNKGNFPGRFSGRQFSNSRSEMNVSTLELGDSALYLCASSRGSGGAGEQFFGPGTRLTVL.

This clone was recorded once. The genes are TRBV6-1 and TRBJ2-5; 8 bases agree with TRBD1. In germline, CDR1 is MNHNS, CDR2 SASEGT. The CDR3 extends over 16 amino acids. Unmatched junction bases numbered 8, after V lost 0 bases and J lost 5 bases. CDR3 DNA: TGTGCCAGCAGTGAAGCGCAGGGGGCCGGTGTGGAGACCCAGTACTTC. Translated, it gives CASSEAQGAGVETQYF.

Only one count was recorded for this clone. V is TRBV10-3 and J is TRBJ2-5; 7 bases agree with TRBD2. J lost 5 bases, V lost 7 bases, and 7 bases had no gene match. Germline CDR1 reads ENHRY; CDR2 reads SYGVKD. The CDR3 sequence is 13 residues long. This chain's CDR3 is CAIMGGAGETQYF. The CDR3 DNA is TGTGCCATCATGGGAGGGGCGGGGGAGACCCAGTACTTC.

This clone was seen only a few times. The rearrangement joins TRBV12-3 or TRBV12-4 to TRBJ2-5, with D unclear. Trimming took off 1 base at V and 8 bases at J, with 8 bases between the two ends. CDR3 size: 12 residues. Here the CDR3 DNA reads TGTGCCAGCAGTTTAGAGATCGGTACCCAGTACTTC. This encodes CASSLEIGTQYF.

The CDR3 coding sequence is TGCGCCAGCAGCTTGGCAGGGGGTGGTGGCTACACCTTC. Its translation is CASSLAGGGGYTF. The V gene is TRBV5-1, the J gene TRBJ1-2, with TRBD1 matching 7 bases. The CDR3 covers 13 residues. Unmatched junction bases numbered 3, after V lost 0 bases and J lost 7 bases. Germline V gene lookup returns CDR1 SGHRS and CDR2 YFSETQ.

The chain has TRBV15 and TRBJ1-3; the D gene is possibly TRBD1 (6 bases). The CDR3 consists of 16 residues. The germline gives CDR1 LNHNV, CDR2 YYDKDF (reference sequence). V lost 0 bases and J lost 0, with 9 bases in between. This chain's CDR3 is CATSRDRGRSGNTIYF. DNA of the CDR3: TGTGCCACCAGCAGAGACAGGGGCCGCTCTGGAAACACCATATATTTT.

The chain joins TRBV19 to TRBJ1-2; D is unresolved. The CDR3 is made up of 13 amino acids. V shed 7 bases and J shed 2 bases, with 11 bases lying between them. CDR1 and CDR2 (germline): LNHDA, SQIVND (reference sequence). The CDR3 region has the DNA TGTGCCAGTATGTCGGACTCCAACTATGGCTACACCTTC. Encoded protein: CASMSDSNYGYTF.

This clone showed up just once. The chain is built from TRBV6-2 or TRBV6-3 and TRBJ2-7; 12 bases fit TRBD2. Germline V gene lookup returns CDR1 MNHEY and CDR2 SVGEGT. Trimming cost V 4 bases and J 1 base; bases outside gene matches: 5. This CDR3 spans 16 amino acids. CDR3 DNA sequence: TGTGCCAGCAGTTTCATGACTAGCGGGAGTTCCTACGAGCAGTACTTC. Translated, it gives CASSFMTSGSSYEQYF.

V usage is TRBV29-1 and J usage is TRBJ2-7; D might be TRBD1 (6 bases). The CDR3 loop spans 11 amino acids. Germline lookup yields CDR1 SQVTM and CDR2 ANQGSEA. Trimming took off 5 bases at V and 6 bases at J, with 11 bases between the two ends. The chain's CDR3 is CSVHQGLEQYF. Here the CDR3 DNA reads TGCAGCGTTCACCAGGGGCTCGAGCAGTACTTC.

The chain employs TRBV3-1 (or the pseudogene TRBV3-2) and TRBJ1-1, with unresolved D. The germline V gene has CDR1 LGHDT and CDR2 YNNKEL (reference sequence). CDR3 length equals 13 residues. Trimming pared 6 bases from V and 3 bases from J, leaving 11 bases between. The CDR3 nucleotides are TGTGCCAGCAGTACGGGTTACGACACTGAAGCTTTCTTT. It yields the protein CASSTGYDTEAFF.

In DNA form, the CDR3 reads TGCGCCAGCAGCTTGGTACAGTCCGCTAACTATGGCTACACCTTC. It codes for CASSLVQSANYGYTF. This rearrangement joins TRBV5-1 to TRBJ1-2; D not resolved. Germline V gives CDR1 SGHRS, CDR2 YFSETQ. V was trimmed by 0 bases and J by 0 bases, leaving 9 bases between them. The CDR3 contains 15 residues. Variable domain in full (rest from reference TRBV5-1 and TRBJ1-2): KAGVTQTPRYLIKTRGQQVTLSCSPISGHRSVSWYQQTPGQGLQFLFEYFSETQRNKGNFPGRFSGRQFSNSRSEMNVSTLELGDSALYLCASSLVQSANYGYTFGSGTRLTVV.

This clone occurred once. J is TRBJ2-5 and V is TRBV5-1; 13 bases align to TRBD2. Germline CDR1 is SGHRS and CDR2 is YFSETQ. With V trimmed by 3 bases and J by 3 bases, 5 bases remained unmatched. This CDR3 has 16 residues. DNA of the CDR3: TGCGCCAGCAGCTGGGGGACTAGCGGGACGGAAGAGACCCAGTACTTC. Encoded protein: CASSWGTSGTEETQYF.

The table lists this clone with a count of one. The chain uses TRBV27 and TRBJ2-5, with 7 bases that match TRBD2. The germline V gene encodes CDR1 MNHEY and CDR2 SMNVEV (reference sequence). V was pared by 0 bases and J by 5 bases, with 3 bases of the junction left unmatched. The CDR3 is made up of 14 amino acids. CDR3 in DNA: TGTGCCAGCAGTTTATCCGGGGAGGGCGAGACCCAGTACTTC. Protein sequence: CASSLSGEGETQYF.

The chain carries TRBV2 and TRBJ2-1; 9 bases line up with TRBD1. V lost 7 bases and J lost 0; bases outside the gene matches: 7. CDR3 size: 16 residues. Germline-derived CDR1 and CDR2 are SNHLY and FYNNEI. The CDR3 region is CASIQGASTSYNEQFF. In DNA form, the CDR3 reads TGTGCCAGCATACAGGGGGCATCTACCTCCTACAATGAGCAGTTCTTC. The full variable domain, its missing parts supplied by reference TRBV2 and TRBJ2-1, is EPEVTQTPSHQVTQMGQEVILRCVPISNHLYFYWYRQILGQKVEFLVSFYNNEISEKSEIFDDQFSVERPDGSNFTLKIRSTKLEDSAMYFCASIQGASTSYNEQFFGPGTRLTVL.

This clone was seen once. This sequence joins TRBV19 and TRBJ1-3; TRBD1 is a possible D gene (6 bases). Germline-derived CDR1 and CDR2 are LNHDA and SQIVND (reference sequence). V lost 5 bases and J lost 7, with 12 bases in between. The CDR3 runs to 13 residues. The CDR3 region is CASSAGQSNTIYF. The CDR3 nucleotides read TGTGCCAGTAGTGCCGGACAGTCGAACACCATATATTTT. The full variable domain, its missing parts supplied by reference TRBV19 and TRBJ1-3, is DGGITQSPKYLFRKEGQNVTLSCEQNLNHDAMYWYRQDPGQGLRLIYYSQIVNDFQKGDIAEGYSVSREKKESFPLTVTSAQKNPTAFYLCASSAGQSNTIYFGEGSWLTVV.

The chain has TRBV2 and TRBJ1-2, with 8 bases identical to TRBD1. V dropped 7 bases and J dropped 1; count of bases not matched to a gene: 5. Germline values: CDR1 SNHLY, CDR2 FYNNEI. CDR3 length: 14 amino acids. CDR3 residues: CASNPDRDNYGYTF. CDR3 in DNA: TGTGCCAGCAACCCGGACAGGGATAACTATGGCTACACCTTC. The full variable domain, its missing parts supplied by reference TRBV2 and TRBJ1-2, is EPEVTQTPSHQVTQMGQEVILRCVPISNHLYFYWYRQILGQKVEFLVSFYNNEISEKSEIFDDQFSVERPDGSNFTLKIRSTKLEDSAMYFCASNPDRDNYGYTFGSGTRLTVV.

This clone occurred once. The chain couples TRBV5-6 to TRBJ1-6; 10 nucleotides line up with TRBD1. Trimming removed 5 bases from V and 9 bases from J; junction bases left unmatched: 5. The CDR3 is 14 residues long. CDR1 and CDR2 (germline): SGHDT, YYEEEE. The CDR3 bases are TGTGCCAGCAGGTGGGGACAGGGGTCTTCACCCCTCCACTTT. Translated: CASRWGQGSSPLHF.

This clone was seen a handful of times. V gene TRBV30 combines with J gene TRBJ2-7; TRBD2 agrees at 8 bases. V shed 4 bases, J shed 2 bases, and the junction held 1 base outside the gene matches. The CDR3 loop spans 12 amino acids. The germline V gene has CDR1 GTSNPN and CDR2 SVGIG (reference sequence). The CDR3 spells CAWTAGAYEQYF. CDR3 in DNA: TGTGCCTGGACAGCGGGGGCCTACGAGCAGTACTTC.

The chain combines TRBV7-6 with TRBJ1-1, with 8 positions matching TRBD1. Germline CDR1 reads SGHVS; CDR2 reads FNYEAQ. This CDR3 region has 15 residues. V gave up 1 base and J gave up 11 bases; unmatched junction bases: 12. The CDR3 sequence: CASSLVSSGQARAFF. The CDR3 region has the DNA TGTGCCAGCAGCTTAGTTAGTTCGGGACAGGCCAGGGCTTTCTTT.